Following are 6 T cell receptor beta chains from one sample sequenced in a study of cytomegalovirus exposure and HLA in healthy donors. Both 60 Vbeta primers and 13 Jbeta primers went into the PCR. Profiled with immunoSEQ multiplex PCR; TCRdb holds only in-frame clones, not every one. The repertoire has about 140,000 clones, more than 70% of them found once; the top ten carry approximately 11%. Sequenced sample: PBMCs. The receptors were gathered from a man aged 18 to 35 in good health and CMV-seropositive.

V gene TRBV19 combines with J gene TRBJ2-7, with D perhaps matching TRBD1 (5 bases). From germline, CDR1 is LNHDA and CDR2 SQIVND (reference sequence). The CDR3 has 16 residues. Trimming stripped 5 bases from V and 0 bases from J, with 17 bases between. The CDR3 reads CASSSRGRGLSYEQYF. CDR3 DNA: TGTGCCAGTAGTTCTCGAGGAAGGGGTCTCTCCTACGAGCAGTACTTC.

The chain links TRBV27 to TRBJ2-7; 9 bases are a match to TRBD2. After removal of 6 bases from V and 2 bases from J, the junction contained 11 bases not matched to a gene. This CDR3 region has 16 residues. CDR1 and CDR2 from the germline V gene are MNHEY and SMNVEV (reference sequence). CDR3 in amino acids: CASSLGREGTPYEQYF. The DNA for the CDR3 is TGTGCCAGCAGCCTCGGGCGGGAGGGCACCCCCTACGAGCAGTACTTC.

This chain uses TRBV30 with TRBJ2-3; TRBD2 is a possible D gene (5 bases). V was trimmed by 3 bases and J by 1 base, leaving 11 bases between them. Germline CDR1 GTSNPN, CDR2 SVGIG (reference sequence). The CDR3 extends over 14 amino acids. The CDR3 bases are TGTGCCTGGAGGGACTTACCCGGCACAGATACGCAGTATTTT. Its protein is CAWRDLPGTDTQYF.

The genes are TRBV11-2 and TRBJ2-7; perhaps TRBD1 as D (5 bases). V was cut by 5 bases and J by 5 bases, with 10 bases left in between. CDR1 is SGHAT and CDR2 is FQNNGV in the germline V gene. The CDR3 covers 12 residues. The chain's CDR3 is CASSLGRDEQYF. As DNA, the CDR3 is TGTGCCAGCAGCCTAGGCAGGGACGAGCAGTACTTC.

This clone was detected once. The V call is TRBV6-5, the J call TRBJ1-4; D not certain. The ends were cut back, 2 bases at V and 7 bases at J, with 17 bases in the middle. Germline assignment: CDR1 MNHEY and CDR2 SVGAGI. This CDR3 contains 16 residues. The CDR3 bases are TGTGCCAGCAGTTACACAAATCGAGGCCCCGGTGAAAAACTGTTTTTT. This translates into CASSYTNRGPGEKLFF.

V gene TRBV27 combines with J gene TRBJ2-7; TRBD2 matches at 11 bases. There are 16 residues in the CDR3. Germline CDR1 is MNHEY and CDR2 is SMNVEV (reference sequence). The ends lost 2 bases at V and 4 bases at J; junction bases unmatched: 7. CDR3 amino acids: CASSLTRTSGLYEQYF. In DNA, the CDR3 is TGTGCCAGCAGTTTAACCCGGACTAGCGGGTTGTACGAGCAGTACTTC.